This TCR beta chain is drawn from a study of blood T cell repertoires in COVID-19. The wider study: From the United States, Italy and Spain came samples of acute and convalescent COVID-19. T cells, B-cell-depleted T cells, or PBMCs provided the cDNA or gDNA that served as material.

Assay: immunoSEQ multiplex PCR; the TCRdb copy retains only in-frame clones and omits some. The repertoire has 210,000 or so clones, about 86% of them found once; the top ten carry roughly 2%. Material: peripheral blood. This TCR was recovered from a woman aged 45-65 years with acute or convalescent COVID-19.

The CDR3 region has the DNA TGTGCCTGGAGTGTGGTTGGAGGGGAATCTGAAGCTTTCTTT. Translating it yields CAWSVVGGESEAFF. V usage is TRBV30 and J usage is TRBJ1-1; D may be TRBD1 (5 bases). The CDR3 loop spans 14 amino acids. Germline V CDR1 and CDR2: GTSNPN, SVGIG (reference sequence). Trimming cost V 0 bases and J 6 bases, with 14 bases left between them.